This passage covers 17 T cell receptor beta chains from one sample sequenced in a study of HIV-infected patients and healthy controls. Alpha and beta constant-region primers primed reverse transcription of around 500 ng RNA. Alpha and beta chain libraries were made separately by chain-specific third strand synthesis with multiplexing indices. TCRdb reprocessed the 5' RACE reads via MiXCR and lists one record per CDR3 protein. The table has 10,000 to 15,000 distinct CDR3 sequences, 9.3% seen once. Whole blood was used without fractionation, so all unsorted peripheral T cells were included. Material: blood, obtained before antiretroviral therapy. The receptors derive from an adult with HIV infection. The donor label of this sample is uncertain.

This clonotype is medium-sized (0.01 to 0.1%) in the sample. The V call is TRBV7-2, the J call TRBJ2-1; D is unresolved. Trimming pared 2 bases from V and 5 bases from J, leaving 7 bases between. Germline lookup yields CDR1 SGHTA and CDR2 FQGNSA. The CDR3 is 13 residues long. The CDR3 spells CASSLTTNNEQFF. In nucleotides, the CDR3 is TGTGCCAGCAGCTTAACCACCAACAATGAGCAGTTCTTC.

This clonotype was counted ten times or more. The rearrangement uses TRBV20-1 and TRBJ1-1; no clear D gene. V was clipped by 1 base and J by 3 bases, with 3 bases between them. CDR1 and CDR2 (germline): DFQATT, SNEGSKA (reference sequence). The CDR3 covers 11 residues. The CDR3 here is CSARGDTEAFF. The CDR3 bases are TGCAGTGCTAGAGGGGACACTGAAGCTTTCTTT.

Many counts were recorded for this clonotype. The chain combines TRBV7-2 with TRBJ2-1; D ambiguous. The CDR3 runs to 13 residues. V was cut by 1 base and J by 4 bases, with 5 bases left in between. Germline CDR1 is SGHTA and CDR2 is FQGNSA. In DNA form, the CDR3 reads TGTGCCAGCAGCTTAGTGGGGTACAATGAGCAGTTCTTC. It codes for CASSLVGYNEQFF.

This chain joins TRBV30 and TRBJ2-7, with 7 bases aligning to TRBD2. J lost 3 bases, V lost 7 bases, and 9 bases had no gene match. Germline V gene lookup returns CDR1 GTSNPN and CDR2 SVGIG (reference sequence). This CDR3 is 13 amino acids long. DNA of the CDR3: TGTGCCTCAAGTGGGGGAGGGTACTACGAGCAGTACTTC. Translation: CASSGGGYYEQYF.

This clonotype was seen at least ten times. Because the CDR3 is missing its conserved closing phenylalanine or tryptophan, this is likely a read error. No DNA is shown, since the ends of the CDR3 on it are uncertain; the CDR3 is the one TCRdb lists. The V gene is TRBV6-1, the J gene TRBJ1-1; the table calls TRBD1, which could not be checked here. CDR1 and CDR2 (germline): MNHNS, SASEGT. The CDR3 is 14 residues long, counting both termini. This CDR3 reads CASSEAVQSAGAQM.

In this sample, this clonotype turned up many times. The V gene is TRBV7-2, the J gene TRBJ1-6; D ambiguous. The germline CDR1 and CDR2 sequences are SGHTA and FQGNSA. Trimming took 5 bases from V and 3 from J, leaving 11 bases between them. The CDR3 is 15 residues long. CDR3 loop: CASSELDGYNSPLHF. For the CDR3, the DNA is TGTGCCAGCAGCGAATTGGACGGCTATAATTCACCCCTCCACTTT.

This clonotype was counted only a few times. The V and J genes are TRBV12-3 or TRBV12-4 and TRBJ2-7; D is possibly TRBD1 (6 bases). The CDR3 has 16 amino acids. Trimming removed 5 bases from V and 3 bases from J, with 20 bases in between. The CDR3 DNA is TGTGCCAGCAGTCTCACCCCGGACAGATCGGGCTACGAGCAGTACTTC. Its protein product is CASSLTPDRSGYEQYF.

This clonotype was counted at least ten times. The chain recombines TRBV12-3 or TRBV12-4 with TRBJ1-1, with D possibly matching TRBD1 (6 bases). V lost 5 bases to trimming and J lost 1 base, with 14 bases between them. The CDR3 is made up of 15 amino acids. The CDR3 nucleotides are TGTGCCAGCAGTCTGGCGGAGGGGGGGAACACTGAAGCTTTCTTT. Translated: CASSLAEGGNTEAFF.

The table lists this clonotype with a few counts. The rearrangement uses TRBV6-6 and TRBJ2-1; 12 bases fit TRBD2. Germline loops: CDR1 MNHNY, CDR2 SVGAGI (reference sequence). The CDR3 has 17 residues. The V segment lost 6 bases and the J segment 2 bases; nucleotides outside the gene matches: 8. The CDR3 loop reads CASRKQLAGGPYNEQFF. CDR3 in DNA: TGTGCCAGCAGGAAGCAGCTAGCGGGGGGGCCCTACAATGAGCAGTTCTTC.

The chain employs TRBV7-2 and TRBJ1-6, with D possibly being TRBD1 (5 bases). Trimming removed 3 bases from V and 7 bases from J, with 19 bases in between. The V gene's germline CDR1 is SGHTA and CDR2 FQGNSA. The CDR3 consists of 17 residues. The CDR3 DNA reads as TGTGCCAGCAGCTTCGCCTCCGGGGCCCCCGGGAATTCACCCCTCCACTTT. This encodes CASSFASGAPGNSPLHF.

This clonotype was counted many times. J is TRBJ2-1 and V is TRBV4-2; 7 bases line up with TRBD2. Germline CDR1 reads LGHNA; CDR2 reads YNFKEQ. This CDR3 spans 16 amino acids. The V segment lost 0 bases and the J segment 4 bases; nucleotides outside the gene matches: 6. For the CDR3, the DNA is TGTGCCAGCAGCCAAGAGGTTCTAGCGGAATACAATGAGCAGTTCTTC. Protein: CASSQEVLAEYNEQFF.

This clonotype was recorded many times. CDR3 nucleotide sequence: TGTGCCAGCAGTTACCGGGGTAGGACTGAAGCTTTCTTT. This codes for CASSYRGRTEAFF. V is TRBV6-5 and J is TRBJ1-1; D is ambiguous. V was cut by 2 bases and J by 5 bases, with 9 bases left in between. CDR3 length equals 13 residues. The V gene's germline CDR1 is MNHEY and CDR2 SVGAGI.

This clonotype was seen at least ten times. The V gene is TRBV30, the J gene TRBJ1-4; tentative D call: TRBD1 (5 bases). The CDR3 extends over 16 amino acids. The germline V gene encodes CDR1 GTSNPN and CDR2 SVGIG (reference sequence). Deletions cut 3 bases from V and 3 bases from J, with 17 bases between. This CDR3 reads CAWRARVGLANEKLFF. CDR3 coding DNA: TGTGCCTGGAGAGCCCGCGTGGGGCTAGCTAATGAAAAACTGTTTTTT.

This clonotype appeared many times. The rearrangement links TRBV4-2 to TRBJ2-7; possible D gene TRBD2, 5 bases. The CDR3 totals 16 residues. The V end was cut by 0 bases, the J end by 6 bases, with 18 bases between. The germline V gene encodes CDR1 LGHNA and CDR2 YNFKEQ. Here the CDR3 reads CASSQDSTSWSGEQYF. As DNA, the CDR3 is TGTGCCAGCAGCCAAGATAGCACTAGTTGGTCAGGCGAGCAGTACTTC.

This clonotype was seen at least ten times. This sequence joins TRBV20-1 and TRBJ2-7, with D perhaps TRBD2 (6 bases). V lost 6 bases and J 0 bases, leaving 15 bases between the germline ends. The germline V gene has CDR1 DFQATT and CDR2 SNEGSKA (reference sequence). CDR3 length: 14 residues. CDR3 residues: CSATGSESSYEQYF. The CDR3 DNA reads TGCAGTGCCACCGGGAGCGAGAGCTCCTACGAGCAGTACTTC.

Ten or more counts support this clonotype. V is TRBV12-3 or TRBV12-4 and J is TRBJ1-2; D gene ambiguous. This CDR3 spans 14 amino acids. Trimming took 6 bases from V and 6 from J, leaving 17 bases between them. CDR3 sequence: CASSKAGVRNGYTF. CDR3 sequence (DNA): TGTGCCAGCAGCAAAGCAGGTGTTAGAAATGGCTACACCTTC.

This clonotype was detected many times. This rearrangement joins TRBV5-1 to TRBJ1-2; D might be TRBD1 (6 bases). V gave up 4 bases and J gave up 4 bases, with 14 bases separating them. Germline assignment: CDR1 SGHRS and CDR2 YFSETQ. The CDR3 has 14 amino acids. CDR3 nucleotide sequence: TGCGCCAGCAGCACAGGGCCATCTGCCTATGGCTACACCTTC. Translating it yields CASSTGPSAYGYTF.